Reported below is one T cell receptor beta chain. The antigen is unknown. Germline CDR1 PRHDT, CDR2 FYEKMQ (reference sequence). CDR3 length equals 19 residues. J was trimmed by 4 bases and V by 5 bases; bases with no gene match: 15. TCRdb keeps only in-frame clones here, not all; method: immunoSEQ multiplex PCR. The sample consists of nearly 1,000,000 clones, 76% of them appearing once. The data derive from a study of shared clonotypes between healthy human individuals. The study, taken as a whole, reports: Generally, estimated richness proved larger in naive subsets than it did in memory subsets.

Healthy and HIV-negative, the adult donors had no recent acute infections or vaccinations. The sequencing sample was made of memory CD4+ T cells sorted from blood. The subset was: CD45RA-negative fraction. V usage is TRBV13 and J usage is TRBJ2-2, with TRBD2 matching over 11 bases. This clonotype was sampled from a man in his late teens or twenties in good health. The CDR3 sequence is CASSRRGASGRSGTGELFF. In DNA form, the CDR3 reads TGTGCCAGCAGCCGTCGGGGGGCTAGCGGGAGGAGCGGCACCGGGGAGCTGTTTTTT.